The clone carrying this T cell receptor beta chain was seen once. This specimen comes from a study of cytomegalovirus exposure and HLA in healthy donors. Primers included in the PCR were 60 Vbeta and 13 Jbeta primers. The data were produced by immunoSEQ multiplex PCR, yet TCRdb's version contains in-frame clones alone and is incomplete. In the table there are under 130,000 clones, approximately 72% of which are singletons. The germline CDR1 and CDR2 sequences are SGHAT and FQNNGV. The CDR3 runs to 15 residues. V gene TRBV11-2 combines with J gene TRBJ2-5; TRBD2 aligns across 8 bases. The J call may be wrong; the DNA end is better matched by TRBJ2-7. The source of this sequence is a man aged 25-45 years in good health and CMV-seronegative. Sample: PBMCs. The CDR3 reads CASSFGLAASYEQYF. The CDR3 bases are TGTGCCAGCAGTTTCGGACTAGCAGCCTCTTACGAGCAGTACTTC.